The 26 T cell receptor beta chains in this list originate from one sample, sequenced in a study of cytomegalovirus exposure and HLA in healthy donors (dated by TCRdb to 2016 to 2017). Library prep was done by the immunoSEQ multiplex PCR assay. A mixture of 60 forward primers for TCR Vbeta segments and 13 reverse primers for TCR Jbeta segments was used in the multiplex PCR. TCRdb took this table from immuneACCESS and kept in-frame rearrangements with V and J called. Such tables lack part of the clones; where checked against another copy, unresolved V genes explain under half of the gap, and the rest is unexplained. For this sample the table gives approximately 190,000 clones, of which 80% to 90% were detected only once. The ten largest make up around 1.6% of the sample. Sequencing used PBMCs. Receptors originate from a man in his forties or fifties in good health and CMV-seropositive.

This clone was detected a few times. The chain links TRBV11-2 to TRBJ1-2; 8 nucleotides line up with TRBD1. V shed 1 base and J 4 bases; nucleotides not matched to a gene: 2. CDR1 is SGHAT and CDR2 is FQNNGV in the germline V gene. The CDR3 consists of 14 residues. This CDR3 reads CASSLGTGFYGYTF. The CDR3 DNA reads as TGTGCCAGCAGCTTAGGGACAGGGTTCTATGGCTACACCTTC.

The rearrangement joins TRBV19 to TRBJ2-5; the match to TRBD1 covers 7 bases. CDR3 length equals 14 residues. From germline, CDR1 is LNHDA and CDR2 SQIVND (reference sequence). J gave up 5 bases and V 3 bases, and 6 bases lay outside the gene matches. In nucleotides, the CDR3 is TGTGCCAGTAGTATTGACAGGGTGGTCGAGACCCAGTACTTC. Protein product: CASSIDRVVETQYF.

The V gene is TRBV18, the J gene TRBJ1-3, with 7 bases fitting TRBD1. The CDR3 spans 20 residues. CDR1 is KGHSH and CDR2 is LQKENI in the germline V gene. The V and J ends lost 1 base and 0 bases, in that order; junction bases with no gene match: 15. The CDR3 coding sequence is TGTGCCAGCTCACCACTAGCGGGACAGAAGACGAGTTCCTCTGGAAACACCATATATTTT. It codes for CASSPLAGQKTSSSGNTIYF.

CDR3: CASSPRQEETQYF. As DNA, the CDR3 is TGTGCCAGCAGCCCCCGACAGGAAGAGACCCAGTACTTC. This chain uses TRBV11-2 with TRBJ2-5; D may be TRBD1 (6 bases). This CDR3 spans 13 amino acids. V was cut by 5 bases and J by 3 bases, with 10 bases left in between. The germline V gene encodes CDR1 SGHAT and CDR2 FQNNGV.

The CDR3 DNA follows: TGTGCCAGCAGAAAAGGACACACCAACACCGGGGAGCTGTTTTTT. It is translated as CASRKGHTNTGELFF. The chain couples TRBV28 to TRBJ2-2, with a weak D call TRBD1 (5 bases). The CDR3 extends over 15 amino acids. Trimming left V 6 bases short and J 2 bases short, with 13 bases between. Germline CDR1 and CDR2: MDHEN and SYDVKM.

V and J are TRBV29-1 and TRBJ1-4; a possible D gene is TRBD1 (5 bases). In germline, CDR1 is SQVTM, CDR2 ANQGSEA. The CDR3 runs 12 residues. V was cut by 7 bases and J by 5 bases, with 11 bases left in between. The DNA for the CDR3 is TGCAGCGCCACGTCAGGGAATGAAAAACTGTTTTTT. It encodes CSATSGNEKLFF.

This chain connects TRBV30 to TRBJ2-1; 12 nucleotides match TRBD2. V gave up 3 bases and J gave up 2 bases; unmatched junction bases: 8. Per the germline V gene, CDR1 is GTSNPN and CDR2 is SVGIG (reference sequence). The CDR3 runs 17 residues. The CDR3 DNA sequence: TGTGCCTGGAGAACTAGCGGGAGGAGAGCGCCCTACAATGAGCAGTTCTTC. Translating gives CAWRTSGRRAPYNEQFF.

The genes are TRBV28 and TRBJ1-5; D possibly corresponds to TRBD1 (5 bases). V gave up 8 bases and J gave up 2 bases, with 10 bases separating them. This CDR3 is 13 amino acids long. The V gene's germline CDR1 is MDHEN and CDR2 SYDVKM. CDR3 coding DNA: TGTGCCAGCCAGCCGGGGGGCAATCAGCCCCAGCATTTT. Amino acids: CASQPGGNQPQHF.

The sample holds one count of this clone. As DNA, the CDR3 is TGCGCCAGCAGCCACCGGGGAGCGGGCCCAGGGGGTGAGCAGTTCTTC. Its translation is CASSHRGAGPGGEQFF. The rearrangement uses TRBV4-1 and TRBJ2-1; possibly TRBD1 for D (7 bases). The V gene's germline CDR1 is MGHRA and CDR2 YSYEKL. Trimming left V 3 bases short and J 9 bases short, with 21 bases between. This CDR3 has 16 amino acids.

The V and J genes are TRBV7-3 and TRBJ1-1; D may be TRBD1 (5 bases). Germline V lookup: CDR1 SGHTA, CDR2 FQGTGA. CDR3 length: 18 amino acids. With 1 base removed from V and 6 bases from J, the gap between germline ends came to 24 bases. The CDR3 DNA follows: TGTGCCAGCAGCTTAATCGGGGGAGGGTCGCTTGAGGCGCCTGAAGCTTTCTTT. Translating it yields CASSLIGGGSLEAPEAFF.

The chain recombines TRBV29-1 with TRBJ2-5, with 8 bases that match TRBD2. This CDR3 spans 19 amino acids. Germline lookup yields CDR1 SQVTM and CDR2 ANQGSEA. V lost 4 bases and J lost 5; bases outside the gene matches: 24. The CDR3 region is CSVGGLDASVAGRWETQYF. The CDR3 bases are TGCAGCGTTGGAGGCCTCGATGCTAGCGTAGCGGGGAGGTGGGAGACCCAGTACTTC.

This clone has a handful of counts. CDR3 residues: CASSTARDRSYEQYF. The CDR3 region has the DNA TGTGCCAGTAGTACGGCGAGGGATCGGAGCTACGAGCAGTACTTC. The chain combines TRBV19 with TRBJ2-7; a weak D match, TRBD2 (5 bases). CDR3 length: 15 amino acids. Germline assignment: CDR1 LNHDA and CDR2 SQIVND (reference sequence). V dropped 4 bases and J dropped 3 bases, with 16 bases sitting between them.

The V gene is TRBV30, the J gene TRBJ2-3; possibly TRBD2 for D (6 bases). This CDR3 comprises 16 residues. V shed 4 bases and J shed 0 bases, with 17 bases lying between them. Germline CDR1 GTSNPN, CDR2 SVGIG (reference sequence). The DNA of the CDR3 is TGTGCCTGGATCAAGACGGGACTTTCTAGCACAGATACGCAGTATTTT. It codes for CAWIKTGLSSTDTQYF.

V is TRBV2 and J is TRBJ1-2; possibly TRBD1 for D (6 bases). The germline gives CDR1 SNHLY, CDR2 FYNNEI. CDR3 length: 11 amino acids. The CDR3 sequence is CVLQGSYGYTF. CDR3 sequence (DNA): TGTGTCCTACAGGGAAGCTATGGCTACACCTTC.

A few counts support this clone. The rearrangement joins TRBV6-6 to TRBJ2-2, with D uncertain. Trimming shortened V by 3 bases and J by 6 bases, and 8 bases separated the two germline ends. Germline CDR1 reads MNHNY; CDR2 reads SVGAGI (reference sequence). This CDR3 has 13 amino acids. The CDR3 region has the DNA TGTGCCAGCAGTTATTATCCTTCCGGGGAGCTGTTTTTT. Residues: CASSYYPSGELFF.

This chain links TRBV7-9 with TRBJ2-1; TRBD2 is a possible D gene (5 bases). The CDR3 runs 12 residues. V was clipped by 6 bases and J by 10 bases, with 13 bases between them. CDR1 and CDR2 (germline): SEHNR, FQNEAQ (reference sequence). The CDR3 region is CASRLALTEQFF. CDR3 nucleotides: TGTGCCAGCAGGCTAGCCCTAACGGAGCAGTTCTTC. The variable domain in full, completed from reference TRBV7-9 and TRBJ2-1, reads DTGVSQNPRHKITKRGQNVTFRCDPISEHNRLYWYRQTLGQGPEFLTYFQNEAQLEKSRLLSDRFSAERPKGSFSTLEIQRTEQGDSAMYLCASRLALTEQFFGPGTRLTVL.

V is TRBV7-2 and J is TRBJ2-7; 9 bases are a match to TRBD1. This CDR3 has 15 amino acids. The germline V gene encodes CDR1 SGHTA and CDR2 FQGNSA. J was trimmed by 6 bases and V by 5 bases; bases with no gene match: 11. CDR3 in DNA: TGTGCCAGCAGCCCGGGGGGACAGGGTCCCCTCGAGCAGTACTTC. Translation gives CASSPGGQGPLEQYF. The whole variable domain, filled in from reference TRBV7-2 and TRBJ2-7, reads GAGVSQSPSNKVTEKGKDVELRCDPISGHTALYWYRQSLGQGLEFLIYFQGNSAPDKSGLPSDRFSAERTGGSVSTLTIQRTQQEDSAVYLCASSPGGQGPLEQYFGPGTRLTVT.

The chain has TRBV5-6 and TRBJ1-1; TRBD1 agrees at 7 bases. The ends lost 3 bases at V and 10 bases at J; junction bases unmatched: 6. This CDR3 region has 12 residues. The germline CDR1 and CDR2 sequences are SGHDT and YYEEEE. The CDR3 region has the DNA TGTGCCAGCAGCTGGGGACAGAATGGAGCTTTCTTT. This codes for CASSWGQNGAFF.

The J gene is TRBJ2-4, the V gene TRBV27; TRBD2 aligns across 7 bases. CDR3 length: 19 amino acids. In germline, CDR1 is MNHEY, CDR2 SMNVEV (reference sequence). The trim removed 5 bases at V and 2 bases at J, leaving 18 bases unmatched. The CDR3 DNA sequence: TGTGCCAGCAGTCCCTCCCCCCAGAGAGTAGCGGGCTCCAAAAACATTCAGTACTTC. Translating gives CASSPSPQRVAGSKNIQYF.

V and J are TRBV2 and TRBJ2-1; a weak D match, TRBD2 (5 bases). CDR1 and CDR2 (germline): SNHLY, FYNNEI. The length of the CDR3 is 12 residues. The V end lost 7 bases, the J end lost 4 bases, and 8 bases lay between the germline ends. DNA of the CDR3: TGTGCCAGCAACGGACTGTACAATGAGCAGTTCTTC. Translating it yields CASNGLYNEQFF. The variable domain in full, completed from reference TRBV2 and TRBJ2-1, reads EPEVTQTPSHQVTQMGQEVILRCVPISNHLYFYWYRQILGQKVEFLVSFYNNEISEKSEIFDDQFSVERPDGSNFTLKIRSTKLEDSAMYFCASNGLYNEQFFGPGTRLTVL.

Details on this clone: Other DNA sequences within the sample encode an identical CDR3. This chain links TRBV7-2 with TRBJ1-1; 8 bases align to TRBD1. With 2 bases clipped from V and 1 base from J, the junction kept 3 bases outside the gene matches. The germline V gene encodes CDR1 SGHTA and CDR2 FQGNSA. The CDR3 has 15 residues. The CDR3 protein is CASSLSGQGNTEAFF. The CDR3 region has the DNA TGTGCCAGCAGCTTAAGTGGACAGGGGAACACTGAAGCTTTCTTT.

Here the CDR3 reads CSGKTGGSYNEQFF. CDR3 DNA: TGCAGCGGGAAAACAGGGGGCTCCTACAATGAGCAGTTCTTC. This sequence joins TRBV29-1 and TRBJ2-1; TRBD1 matches 8 bases. The germline gives CDR1 SQVTM, CDR2 ANQGSEA. There are 14 residues in the CDR3. V trimming: 7 bases; J trimming: 0 bases; junction bases outside the gene matches: 5.

V and J are TRBV9 and TRBJ2-1; 10 nucleotides line up with TRBD2. Trimming at V came to 0 bases and at J to 7 bases, leaving 7 bases not matched to a gene. CDR1 is SGDLS, CDR2 YYNGEE, per germline. The CDR3 loop spans 16 amino acids. CDR3 bases: TGTGCCAGCAGCGTAGGGAGCGGGAGGGCCGGGAATGAGCAGTTCTTC. Its protein product is CASSVGSGRAGNEQFF.

The V gene is TRBV19, the J gene TRBJ2-5, with 10 bases identical to TRBD2. Trimming cost V 5 bases and J 5 bases; bases outside gene matches: 8. CDR1 LNHDA and CDR2 SQIVND come from the germline V gene (reference sequence). This CDR3 is 15 amino acids long. CDR3 region: CASSVKGLARETQYF. CDR3 DNA: TGTGCCAGTAGTGTGAAGGGACTAGCGCGTGAGACCCAGTACTTC.

This clone came up once. The genes are TRBV27 and TRBJ2-4; maybe TRBD2 (5 bases). Germline loops: CDR1 MNHEY, CDR2 SMNVEV (reference sequence). The V end lost 6 bases, the J end lost 0 bases, and 15 bases lay between the germline ends. This CDR3 spans 16 amino acids. CDR3: CASSRGGFLAKNIQYF. For the CDR3, the DNA is TGTGCCAGCAGCCGAGGAGGCTTCCTAGCCAAAAACATTCAGTACTTC.

V and J are TRBV5-1 and TRBJ1-3, with 7 bases aligning to TRBD1. The CDR3 contains 14 residues. The germline V gene has CDR1 SGHRS and CDR2 YFSETQ. After removal of 0 bases from V and 9 bases from J, the junction contained 6 bases not matched to a gene. The CDR3 is CASSLDRGPSTIYF. The CDR3 DNA reads as TGCGCCAGCAGCTTGGACAGGGGCCCATCCACCATATATTTT. Looking up the rest from reference TRBV5-1 and TRBJ1-3 gives the full variable domain: KAGVTQTPRYLIKTRGQQVTLSCSPISGHRSVSWYQQTPGQGLQFLFEYFSETQRNKGNFPGRFSGRQFSNSRSEMNVSTLELGDSALYLCASSLDRGPSTIYFGEGSWLTVV.